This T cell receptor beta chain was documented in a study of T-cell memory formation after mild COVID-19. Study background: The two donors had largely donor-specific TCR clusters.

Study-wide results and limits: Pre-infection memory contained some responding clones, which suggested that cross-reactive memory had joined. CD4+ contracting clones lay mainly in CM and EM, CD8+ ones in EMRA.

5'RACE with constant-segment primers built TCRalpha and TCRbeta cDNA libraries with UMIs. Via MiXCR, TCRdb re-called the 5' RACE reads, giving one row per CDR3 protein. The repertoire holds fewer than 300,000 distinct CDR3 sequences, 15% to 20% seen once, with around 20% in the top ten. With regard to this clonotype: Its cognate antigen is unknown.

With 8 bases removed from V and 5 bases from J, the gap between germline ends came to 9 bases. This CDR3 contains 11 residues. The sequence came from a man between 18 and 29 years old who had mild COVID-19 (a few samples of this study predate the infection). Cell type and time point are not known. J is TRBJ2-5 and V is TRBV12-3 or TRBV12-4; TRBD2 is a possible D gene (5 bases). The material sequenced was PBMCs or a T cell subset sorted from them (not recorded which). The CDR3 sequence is CASAWRETQYF. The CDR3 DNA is TGTGCCAGCGCATGGAGGGAGACCCAGTACTTC.